These T cell receptor beta chains were read from a single sample in a study of blood T cell repertoires in COVID-19. Method: immunoSEQ multiplex PCR; TCRdb's copy keeps in-frame clones and lacks some. This sample yields 250,000 to 350,000 clones, of which around four fifths are seen a single time; 4% to 5% belongs to the top ten. Sequenced: peripheral blood. The receptors originated from a woman aged 45-60 years with active or convalescent COVID-19. Both conserved end residues are part of each CDR3. Fields, in order: V gene, D gene, J gene, CDR3 DNA, CDR3 protein. D genes are given only for firm matches.

v_call: TRBV27; d_call: TRBD2; j_call: TRBJ2-1; cdr3_nt: TGTGCCAGCAGTCCCGGACTAGCGGGAGGGGCGTTCTACAATGAGCAGTTCTTC; cdr3_aa: CASSPGLAGGAFYNEQFF
v_call: TRBV5-5; d_call: .; j_call: TRBJ1-4; cdr3_nt: TGTGCCAGCAGAAGAGGGCTGGCGCTCACTAATGAAAAACTGTTTTTT; cdr3_aa: CASRRGLALTNEKLFF
v_call: TRBV10-3; d_call: TRBD2; j_call: TRBJ2-1; cdr3_nt: TGTGCCATCAGCCGGGGACTAGCGGGAGGGACCTACAATGAGCAGTTCTTC; cdr3_aa: CAISRGLAGGTYNEQFF
v_call: TRBV7-8; d_call: .; j_call: TRBJ1-2; cdr3_nt: TGTGCCAGCAGCTTAGAAGGAGACAGCAAGGGCCACTATGGCTACACCTTC; cdr3_aa: CASSLEGDSKGHYGYTF
v_call: TRBV9; d_call: TRBD2; j_call: TRBJ2-2; cdr3_nt: TGTGCCAGCAGCGTAGGAGGACTAGCGGGGAGCGGGGAGCTGTTTTTT; cdr3_aa: CASSVGGLAGSGELFF
v_call: TRBV10-3; d_call: TRBD2; j_call: TRBJ2-2; cdr3_nt: TGTGCCATCAGGCCGACTAGCGGGAGGGCCACCGGGGAGCTGTTTTTT; cdr3_aa: CAIRPTSGRATGELFF
v_call: TRBV7-2; d_call: .; j_call: TRBJ2-7; cdr3_nt: TGTGCCAGCAGCTTGATAGCGGTAAGGAGCTCCTACGAGCAGTACTTC; cdr3_aa: CASSLIAVRSSYEQYF
v_call: TRBV2; d_call: .; j_call: TRBJ1-2; cdr3_nt: TGTGCCAGCAGTATTCGCAGGAACTATGGCTACACCTTC; cdr3_aa: CASSIRRNYGYTF
v_call: TRBV10-2; d_call: .; j_call: TRBJ1-1; cdr3_nt: TGCGCCAGCAGTTCCCCCATAAGAGGGGGTGGCACTGAAGCTTTCTTT; cdr3_aa: CASSSPIRGGGTEAFF
v_call: TRBV5-1; d_call: .; j_call: TRBJ2-1; cdr3_nt: TGCGCCAGCAGCTTGGTACAGAACAATGAGCAGTTCTTC; cdr3_aa: CASSLVQNNEQFF
v_call: TRBV7-9; d_call: TRBD1; j_call: TRBJ1-5; cdr3_nt: TGTGCCAGCAGCCCCGGACAGGGGGCCCAGCATTTT; cdr3_aa: CASSPGQGAQHF